These T cell receptor beta chains were read from a single sample in a study of multiple sclerosis patients with progressive multifocal leukoencephalopathy. Profiling relied on immunoSEQ multiplex PCR, and the TCRdb table lists in-frame clones only, not all of them. This table holds 25,000 to 35,000 clones, approximately 90% found once. The source material was PBMCs, sampled from a patient treated with natalizumab. The origin of the receptors is a middle-aged woman with progressive multifocal leukoencephalopathy. The CDR3 runs from the conserved cysteine through the conserved F or W. D genes are given only for firm matches. The size entry is marked missing in some rows and otherwise reads once, few, many or a size class.

size: .
J: TRBJ2-7
D: .
V: TRBV5-8
DNA: TGTGCCAGCAGCTTGGAAGGAGCGCAGGGCTCCTACGAGCAGTACTTC
CDR3: CASSLEGAQGSYEQYF

size: .
J: TRBJ1-5
D: .
V: TRBV19
DNA: TGTGCCAGTCCCCCCATATCAGGGAATCAGCCCCAGCATTTT
CDR3: CASPPISGNQPQHF

size: .
J: TRBJ1-2
D: .
V: TRBV2
DNA: TGTGCCAGCCGAGGGGGAGATTATGGCTACACCTTC
CDR3: CASRGGDYGYTF

size: .
J: TRBJ1-2
D: .
V: TRBV2
DNA: TGTGCCAGCAGTGTAGCCGGAAACTATGGCTACACCTTC
CDR3: CASSVAGNYGYTF

size: .
J: TRBJ1-2
D: TRBD1
V: TRBV4-3
DNA: TGCGCCAGCAGCCAAGCCGGGACAGGGCGCTATGGCTACACCTTC
CDR3: CASSQAGTGRYGYTF

size: .
J: TRBJ2-5
D: TRBD2
V: TRBV19
DNA: TGTGCCAGTAGTTCCAGCGGGAGGGCCGGGGAGACCCAGTACTTC
CDR3: CASSSSGRAGETQYF

size: .
J: TRBJ1-2
D: TRBD1
V: TRBV28
DNA: TGTGCCAGCAGGCGACAGGGAGGTGGCTACACCTTC
CDR3: CASRRQGGGYTF

size: .
J: TRBJ2-1
D: TRBD1
V: TRBV30
DNA: TGTGCCTGGAGTTTCAGGGGGAATTTTTTGAGTGAGCAGTTCTTC
CDR3: CAWSFRGNFLSEQFF

size: .
J: TRBJ1-5
D: TRBD1
V: TRBV2
DNA: TGTGCCAGCAATATACAGGGGAATCAGCCCCAGCATTTT
CDR3: CASNIQGNQPQHF

size: .
J: TRBJ2-7
D: TRBD1
V: TRBV15
DNA: TGTGCCACCAGCAGAGCACCAGGGGGCTCCTACGAGCAGTACTTC
CDR3: CATSRAPGGSYEQYF

size: once
J: TRBJ1-5
D: TRBD1
V: TRBV28
DNA: TGTGCCAGCAGTTTTACCGGGACAGGGGGCGGCAATCAGCCCCAGCATTTT
CDR3: CASSFTGTGGGNQPQHF

size: .
J: TRBJ2-1
D: .
V: TRBV5-1
DNA: TGCGCCAGCAGCTTGGAGGCAGGGAGCAATGAGCAGTTCTTC
CDR3: CASSLEAGSNEQFF

size: .
J: TRBJ2-5
D: .
V: TRBV30
DNA: TGTGCCTGGACCAAAGGGACCGTGCAAGAGACCCAGTACTTC
CDR3: CAWTKGTVQETQYF

size: .
J: TRBJ2-7
D: TRBD1
V: TRBV7-9
DNA: TGTGCCAGCAGCACCGGGACAGGGATCTACGAGCAGTACTTC
CDR3: CASSTGTGIYEQYF

size: .
J: TRBJ2-3
D: .
V: TRBV9
DNA: TGTGCCAGCAGCGCCCCCACAGATACGCAGTATTTT
CDR3: CASSAPTDTQYF

size: .
J: TRBJ2-5
D: .
V: TRBV10-3
DNA: TGTGCCATCAGTGAGGGCAGACAAGAGACCCAGTACTTC
CDR3: CAISEGRQETQYF

size: .
J: TRBJ2-3
D: .
V: TRBV6-6
DNA: TGTGCCAGCAATGCAGGGCCGGGGCATACGCAGTATTTT
CDR3: CASNAGPGHTQYF

size: .
J: TRBJ2-1
D: TRBD1
V: TRBV7-9
DNA: TGTGCCAGCAGCTTAGCGCGGACAGGGGGTAGGGGTTATGAGCAGTTCTTC
CDR3: CASSLARTGGRGYEQFF

size: .
J: TRBJ2-7
D: .
V: TRBV6-5
DNA: TGTGCCAGCCAACGGGCCTCCGGACACGAGCAGTACTTC
CDR3: CASQRASGHEQYF

size: .
J: TRBJ2-3
D: TRBD2
V: TRBV10-3
DNA: TGTGCCATCAGGGCTAGCGGGGGCGGGAGCACAGATACGCAGTATTTT
CDR3: CAIRASGGGSTDTQYF

size: .
J: TRBJ2-2
D: TRBD1
V: TRBV4-3
DNA: TGCGCCAGCAGCCAAGAACCAGGGGGCGATAACACCGGGGAGCTGTTTTTT
CDR3: CASSQEPGGDNTGELFF

size: .
J: TRBJ2-5
D: .
V: TRBV2
DNA: TGTGCCAGCAGCCCACGAGTGGGGTCTCAAGAGACCCAGTACTTC
CDR3: CASSPRVGSQETQYF

size: .
J: TRBJ2-7
D: .
V: TRBV7-2
DNA: TGTGCCAGCAGCTTCCAGGCCGCGGGGTACGAGCAGTACTTC
CDR3: CASSFQAAGYEQYF

size: once
J: TRBJ2-7
D: .
V: TRBV7-2
DNA: TGTGCCAGCAGCCCGCCAACCCATTACGAGCAGTACTTC
CDR3: CASSPPTHYEQYF

size: .
J: TRBJ2-1
D: TRBD2
V: TRBV30
DNA: TGTGCCTGGAGTGTAAGGGGTCTTTTCGCGGGGGGGCCCCCTACGGTCAATGAGCAGTTCTTC
CDR3: CAWSVRGLFAGGPPTVNEQFF

size: .
J: TRBJ2-7
D: TRBD1
V: TRBV7-6
DNA: TGTGCCAGCAGCTTAGGTAGGACAGGGGCCTACGAGCAGTACTTC
CDR3: CASSLGRTGAYEQYF